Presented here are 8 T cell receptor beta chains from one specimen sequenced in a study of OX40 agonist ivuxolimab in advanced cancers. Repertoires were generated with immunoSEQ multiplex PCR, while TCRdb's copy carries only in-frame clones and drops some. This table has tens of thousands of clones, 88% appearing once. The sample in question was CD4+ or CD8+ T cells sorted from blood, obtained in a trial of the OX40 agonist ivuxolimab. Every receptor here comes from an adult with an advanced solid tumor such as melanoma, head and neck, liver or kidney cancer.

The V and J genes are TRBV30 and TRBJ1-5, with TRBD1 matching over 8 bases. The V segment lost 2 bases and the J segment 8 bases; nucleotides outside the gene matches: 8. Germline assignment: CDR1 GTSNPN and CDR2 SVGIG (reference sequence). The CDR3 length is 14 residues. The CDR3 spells CAWSPQGAGEPQHF. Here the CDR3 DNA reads TGTGCCTGGAGTCCCCAGGGGGCGGGGGAGCCCCAGCATTTT.

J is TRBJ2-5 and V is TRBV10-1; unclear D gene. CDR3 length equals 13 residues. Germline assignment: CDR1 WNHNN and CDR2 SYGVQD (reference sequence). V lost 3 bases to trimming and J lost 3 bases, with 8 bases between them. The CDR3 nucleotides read TGCGCCAGCAGTGACCCGATGGAAGAGACCCAGTACTTC. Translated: CASSDPMEETQYF.

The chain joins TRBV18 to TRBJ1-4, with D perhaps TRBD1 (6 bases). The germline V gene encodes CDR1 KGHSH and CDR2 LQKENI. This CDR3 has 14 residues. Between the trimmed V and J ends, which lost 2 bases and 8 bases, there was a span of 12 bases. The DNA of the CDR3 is TGTGCCAGCTCACCAAGGGACAATGGCGAAAAACTGTTTTTT. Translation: CASSPRDNGEKLFF.

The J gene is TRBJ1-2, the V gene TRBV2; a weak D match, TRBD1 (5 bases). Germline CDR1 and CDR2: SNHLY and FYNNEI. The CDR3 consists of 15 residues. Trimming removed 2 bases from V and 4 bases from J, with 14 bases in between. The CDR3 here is CASSEKSRVPYGYTF. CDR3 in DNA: TGTGCCAGCAGTGAAAAATCCAGGGTCCCCTATGGCTACACCTTC.

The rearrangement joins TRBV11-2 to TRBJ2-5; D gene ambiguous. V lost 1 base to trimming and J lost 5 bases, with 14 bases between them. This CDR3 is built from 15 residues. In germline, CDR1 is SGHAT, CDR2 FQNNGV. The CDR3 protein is CASSLGWEGRETQYF. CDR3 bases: TGTGCCAGCAGCTTAGGTTGGGAAGGACGGGAGACCCAGTACTTC. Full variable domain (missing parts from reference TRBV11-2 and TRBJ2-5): EAGVAQSPRYKIIEKRQSVAFWCNPISGHATLYWYQQILGQGPKLLIQFQNNGVVDDSQLPKDRFSAERLKGVDSTLKIQPAKLEDSAVYLCASSLGWEGRETQYFGPGTRLLVL.

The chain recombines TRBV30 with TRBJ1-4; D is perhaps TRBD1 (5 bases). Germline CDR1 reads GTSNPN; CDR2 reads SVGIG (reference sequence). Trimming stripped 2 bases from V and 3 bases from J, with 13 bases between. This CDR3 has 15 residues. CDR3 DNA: TGTGCCTGGAGTAAGAAGGGGCTTTCTAATGAAAAACTGTTTTTT. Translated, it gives CAWSKKGLSNEKLFF.

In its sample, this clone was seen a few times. The CDR3 DNA reads as TGTGCCAGCAGCTCGAGACCCCTAGCGGGGGCCCCAGTTCGGACCCAGTACTTC. Encoded protein: CASSSRPLAGAPVRTQYF. The V and J genes are TRBV7-9 and TRBJ2-5; TRBD2 matches 10 bases. Germline V gene data show CDR1 as SEHNR and CDR2 as FQNEAQ (reference sequence). This CDR3 spans 18 amino acids. J lost 7 bases, V lost 4 bases, and 18 bases had no gene match. Looking up the rest from reference TRBV7-9 and TRBJ2-5 gives the full variable domain: DTGVSQNPRHKITKRGQNVTFRCDPISEHNRLYWYRQTLGQGPEFLTYFQNEAQLEKSRLLSDRFSAERPKGSFSTLEIQRTEQGDSAMYLCASSSRPLAGAPVRTQYFGPGTRLLVL.

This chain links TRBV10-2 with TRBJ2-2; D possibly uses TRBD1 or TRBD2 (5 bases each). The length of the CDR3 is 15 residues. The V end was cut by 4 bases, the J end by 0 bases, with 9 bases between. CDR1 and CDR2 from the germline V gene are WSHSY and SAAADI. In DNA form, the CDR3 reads TGCGCCAGCAGTGCCGGGACCGCGAACACCGGGGAGCTGTTTTTT. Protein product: CASSAGTANTGELFF.